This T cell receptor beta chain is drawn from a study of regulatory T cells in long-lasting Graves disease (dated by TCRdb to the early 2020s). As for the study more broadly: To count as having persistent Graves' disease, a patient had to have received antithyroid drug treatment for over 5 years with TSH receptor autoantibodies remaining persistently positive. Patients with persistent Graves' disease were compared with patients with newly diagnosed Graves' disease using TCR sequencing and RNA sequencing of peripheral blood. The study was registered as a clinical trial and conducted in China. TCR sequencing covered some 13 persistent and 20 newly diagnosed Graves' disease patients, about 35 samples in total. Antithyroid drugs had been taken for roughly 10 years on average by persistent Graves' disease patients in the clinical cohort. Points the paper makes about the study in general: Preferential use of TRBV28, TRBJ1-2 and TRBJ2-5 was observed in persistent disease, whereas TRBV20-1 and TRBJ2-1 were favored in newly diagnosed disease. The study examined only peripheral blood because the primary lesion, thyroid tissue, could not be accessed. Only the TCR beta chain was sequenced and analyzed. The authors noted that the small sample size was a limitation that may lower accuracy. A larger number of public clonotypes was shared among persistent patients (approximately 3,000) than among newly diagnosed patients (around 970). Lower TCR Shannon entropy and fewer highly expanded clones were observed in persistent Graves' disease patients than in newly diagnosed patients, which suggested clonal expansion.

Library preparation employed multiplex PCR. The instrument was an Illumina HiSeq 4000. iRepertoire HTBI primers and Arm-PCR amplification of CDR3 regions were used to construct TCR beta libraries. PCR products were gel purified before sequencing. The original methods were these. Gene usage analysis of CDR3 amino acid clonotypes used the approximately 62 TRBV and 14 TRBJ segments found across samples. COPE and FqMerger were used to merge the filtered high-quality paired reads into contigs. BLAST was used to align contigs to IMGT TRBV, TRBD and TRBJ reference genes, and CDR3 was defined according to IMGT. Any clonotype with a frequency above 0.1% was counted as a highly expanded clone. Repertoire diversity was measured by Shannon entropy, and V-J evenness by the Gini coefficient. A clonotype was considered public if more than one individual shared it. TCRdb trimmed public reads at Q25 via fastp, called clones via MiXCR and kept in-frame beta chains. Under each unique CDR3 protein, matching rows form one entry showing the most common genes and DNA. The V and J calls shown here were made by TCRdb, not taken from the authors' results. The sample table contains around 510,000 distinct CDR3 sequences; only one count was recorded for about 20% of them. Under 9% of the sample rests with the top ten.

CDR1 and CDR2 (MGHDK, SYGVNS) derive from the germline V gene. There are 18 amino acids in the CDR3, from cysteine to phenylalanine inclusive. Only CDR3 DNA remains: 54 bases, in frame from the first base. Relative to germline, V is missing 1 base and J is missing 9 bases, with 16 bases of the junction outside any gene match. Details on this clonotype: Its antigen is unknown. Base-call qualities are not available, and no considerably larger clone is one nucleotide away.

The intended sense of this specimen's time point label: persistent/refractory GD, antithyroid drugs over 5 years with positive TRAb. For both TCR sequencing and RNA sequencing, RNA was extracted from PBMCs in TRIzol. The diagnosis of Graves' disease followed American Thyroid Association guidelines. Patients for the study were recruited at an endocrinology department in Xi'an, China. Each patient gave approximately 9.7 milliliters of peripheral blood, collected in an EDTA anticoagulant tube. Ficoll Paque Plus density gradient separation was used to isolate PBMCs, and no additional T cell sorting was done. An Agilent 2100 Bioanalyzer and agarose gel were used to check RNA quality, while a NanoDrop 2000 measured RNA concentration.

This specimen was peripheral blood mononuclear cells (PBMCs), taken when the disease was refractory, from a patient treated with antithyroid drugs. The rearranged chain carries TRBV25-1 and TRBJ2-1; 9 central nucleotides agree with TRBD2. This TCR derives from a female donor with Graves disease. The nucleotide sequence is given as TGTGCCAGCAGTGAATGGGGGACCGGGACAGTGACTAGCGGTGAGCAGTTCTTC. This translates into CASSEWGTGTVTSGEQFF.